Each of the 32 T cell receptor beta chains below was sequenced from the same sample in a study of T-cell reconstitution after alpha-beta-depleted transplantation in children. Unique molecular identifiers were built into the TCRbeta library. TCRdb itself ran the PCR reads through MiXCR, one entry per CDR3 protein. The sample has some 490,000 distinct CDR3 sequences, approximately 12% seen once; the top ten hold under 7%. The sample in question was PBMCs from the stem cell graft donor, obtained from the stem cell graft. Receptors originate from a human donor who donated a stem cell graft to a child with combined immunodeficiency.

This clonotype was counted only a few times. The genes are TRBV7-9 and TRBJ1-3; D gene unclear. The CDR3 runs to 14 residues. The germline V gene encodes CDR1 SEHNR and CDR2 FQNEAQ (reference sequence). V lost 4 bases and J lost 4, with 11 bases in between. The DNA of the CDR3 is TGTGCCAGCAGCTCCGTCACCGAAGGAAACACCATATATTTT. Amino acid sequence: CASSSVTEGNTIYF.

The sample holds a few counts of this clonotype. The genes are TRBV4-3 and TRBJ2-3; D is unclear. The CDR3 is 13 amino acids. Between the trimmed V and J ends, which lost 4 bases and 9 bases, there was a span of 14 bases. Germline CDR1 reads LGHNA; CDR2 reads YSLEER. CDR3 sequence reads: CASSPDFLGTQYF. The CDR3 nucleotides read TGCGCCAGCAGCCCCGATTTTTTGGGGACGCAGTATTTT.

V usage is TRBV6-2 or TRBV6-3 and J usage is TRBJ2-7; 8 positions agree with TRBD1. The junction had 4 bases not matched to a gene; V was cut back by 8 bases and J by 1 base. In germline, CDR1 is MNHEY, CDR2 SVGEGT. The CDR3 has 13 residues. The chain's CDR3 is CASRDRLSYEQYF. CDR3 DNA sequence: TGTGCCAGCCGGGACAGGCTGTCCTACGAGCAGTACTTC.

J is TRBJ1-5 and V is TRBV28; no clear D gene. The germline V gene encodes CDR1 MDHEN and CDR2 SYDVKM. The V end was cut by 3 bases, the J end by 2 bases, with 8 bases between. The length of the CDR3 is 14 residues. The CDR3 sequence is CASSFSSGNQPQHF. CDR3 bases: TGTGCCAGCAGTTTTAGTAGTGGCAATCAGCCCCAGCATTTT.

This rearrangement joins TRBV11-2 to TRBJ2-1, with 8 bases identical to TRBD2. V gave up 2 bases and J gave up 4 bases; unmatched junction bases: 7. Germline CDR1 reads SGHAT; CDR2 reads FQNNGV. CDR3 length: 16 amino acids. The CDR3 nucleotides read TGTGCCAGCAGCTTATGGGAACTAGCGGATTACAATGAGCAGTTCTTC. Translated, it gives CASSLWELADYNEQFF.

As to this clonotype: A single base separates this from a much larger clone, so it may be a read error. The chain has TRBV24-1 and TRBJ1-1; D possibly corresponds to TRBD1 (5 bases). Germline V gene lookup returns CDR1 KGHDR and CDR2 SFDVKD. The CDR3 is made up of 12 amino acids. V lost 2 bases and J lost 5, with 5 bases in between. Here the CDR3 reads CATSDWGTEAFF. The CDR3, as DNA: TGTGCCACCAGTGATTGGGGGACTGAAGCTTTCTTT.

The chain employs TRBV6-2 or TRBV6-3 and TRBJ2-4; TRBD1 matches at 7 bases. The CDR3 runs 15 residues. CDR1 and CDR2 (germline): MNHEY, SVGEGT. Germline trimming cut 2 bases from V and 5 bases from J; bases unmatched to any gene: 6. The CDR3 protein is CASSYGRTGENIQYF. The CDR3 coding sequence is TGTGCCAGCAGTTACGGTCGAACAGGGGAAAACATTCAGTACTTC.

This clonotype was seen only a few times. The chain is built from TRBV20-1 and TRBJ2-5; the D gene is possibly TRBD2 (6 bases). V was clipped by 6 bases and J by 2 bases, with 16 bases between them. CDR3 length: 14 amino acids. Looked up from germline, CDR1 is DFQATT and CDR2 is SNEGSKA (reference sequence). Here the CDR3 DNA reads TGCAGTGCGGGCGGTCGGGGGAGGCAAGAGACCCAGTACTTC. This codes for CSAGGRGRQETQYF.

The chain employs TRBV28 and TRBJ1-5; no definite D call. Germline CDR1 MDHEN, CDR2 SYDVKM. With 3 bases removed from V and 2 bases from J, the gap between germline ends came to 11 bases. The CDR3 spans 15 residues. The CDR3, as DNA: TGTGCCAGCAGTTTGTTCAGGATCCGCAATCAGCCCCAGCATTTT. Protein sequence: CASSLFRIRNQPQHF.

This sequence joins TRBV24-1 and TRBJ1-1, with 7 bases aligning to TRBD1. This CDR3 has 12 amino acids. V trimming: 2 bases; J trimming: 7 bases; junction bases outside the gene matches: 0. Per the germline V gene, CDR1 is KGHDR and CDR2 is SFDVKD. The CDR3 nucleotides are TGTGCCACCAGTGATTGGACAGGTGAAGCTTTCTTT. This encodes CATSDWTGEAFF.

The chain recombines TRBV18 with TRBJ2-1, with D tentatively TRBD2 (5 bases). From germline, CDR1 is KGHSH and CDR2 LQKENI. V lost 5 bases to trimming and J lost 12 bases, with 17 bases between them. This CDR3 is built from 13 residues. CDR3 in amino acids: CASSAPGNQRQFF. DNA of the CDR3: TGTGCCAGCTCAGCTCCCGGGAACCAAAGGCAGTTCTTC.

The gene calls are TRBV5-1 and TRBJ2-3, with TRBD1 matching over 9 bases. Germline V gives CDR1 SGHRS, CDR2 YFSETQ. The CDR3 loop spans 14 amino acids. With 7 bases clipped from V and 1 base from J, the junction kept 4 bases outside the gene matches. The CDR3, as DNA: TGCGCCAGCGCCTGGACAGGGGGCACAGATACGCAGTATTTT. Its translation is CASAWTGGTDTQYF. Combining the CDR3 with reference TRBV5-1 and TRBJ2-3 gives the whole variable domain KAGVTQTPRYLIKTRGQQVTLSCSPISGHRSVSWYQQTPGQGLQFLFEYFSETQRNKGNFPGRFSGRQFSNSRSEMNVSTLELGDSALYLCASAWTGGTDTQYFGPGTRLTVL.

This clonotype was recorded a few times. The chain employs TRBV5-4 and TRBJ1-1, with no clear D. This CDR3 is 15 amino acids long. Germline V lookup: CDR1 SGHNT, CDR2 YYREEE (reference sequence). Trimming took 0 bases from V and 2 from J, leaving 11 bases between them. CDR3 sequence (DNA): TGTGCCAGCAGCTTGGAACCTGGGTACAACACTGAAGCTTTCTTT. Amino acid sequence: CASSLEPGYNTEAFF.

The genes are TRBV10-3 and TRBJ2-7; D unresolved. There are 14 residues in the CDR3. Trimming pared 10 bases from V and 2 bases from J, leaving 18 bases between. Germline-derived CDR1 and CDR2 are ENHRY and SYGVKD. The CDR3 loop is CANTPDSRAYEQYF. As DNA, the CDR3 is TGTGCCAACACTCCGGATTCTCGGGCCTACGAGCAGTACTTC.

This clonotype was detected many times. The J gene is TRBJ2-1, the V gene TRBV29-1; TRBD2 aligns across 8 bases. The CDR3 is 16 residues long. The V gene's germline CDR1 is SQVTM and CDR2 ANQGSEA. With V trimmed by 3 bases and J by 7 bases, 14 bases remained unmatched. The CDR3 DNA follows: TGCAGCGTTGATAACCAATTTGGCGGGAGGTTTAATGAGCAGTTCTTC. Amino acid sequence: CSVDNQFGGRFNEQFF.

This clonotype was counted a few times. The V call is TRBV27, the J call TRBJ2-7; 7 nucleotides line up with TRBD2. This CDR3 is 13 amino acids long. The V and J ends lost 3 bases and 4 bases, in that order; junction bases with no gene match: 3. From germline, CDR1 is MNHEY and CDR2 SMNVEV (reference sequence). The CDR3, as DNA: TGTGCCAGCAGTTTCCAGCGGGGTTACGAGCAGTACTTC. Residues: CASSFQRGYEQYF.

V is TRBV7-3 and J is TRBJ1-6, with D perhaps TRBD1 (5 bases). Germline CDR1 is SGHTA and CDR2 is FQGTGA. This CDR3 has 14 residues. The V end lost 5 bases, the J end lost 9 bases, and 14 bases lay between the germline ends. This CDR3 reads CASSPGAGGSPLHF. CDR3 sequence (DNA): TGTGCCAGCAGCCCTGGGGCCGGGGGTTCACCCCTCCACTTT.

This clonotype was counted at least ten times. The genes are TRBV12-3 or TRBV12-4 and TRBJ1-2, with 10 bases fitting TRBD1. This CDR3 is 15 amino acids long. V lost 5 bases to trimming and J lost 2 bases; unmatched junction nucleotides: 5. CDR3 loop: CASSQGQGGNYGYTF. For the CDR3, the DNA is TGTGCCAGCAGTCAAGGACAGGGGGGGAACTATGGCTACACCTTC.

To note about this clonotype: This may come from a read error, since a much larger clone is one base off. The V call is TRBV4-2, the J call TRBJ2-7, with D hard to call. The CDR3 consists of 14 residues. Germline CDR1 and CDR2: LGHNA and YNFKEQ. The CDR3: CASSQGHSSYGQYF. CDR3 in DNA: TGTGCCAGCAGCCAAGGGCACAGCTCCTACGGGCAGTACTTC.

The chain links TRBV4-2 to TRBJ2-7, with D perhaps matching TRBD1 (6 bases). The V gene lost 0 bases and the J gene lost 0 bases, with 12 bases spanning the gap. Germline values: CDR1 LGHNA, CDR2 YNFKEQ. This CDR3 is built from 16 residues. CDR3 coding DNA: TGTGCCAGCAGCCAAGAGTACAGGGCGAGCTCCTACGAGCAGTACTTC. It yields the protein CASSQEYRASSYEQYF.

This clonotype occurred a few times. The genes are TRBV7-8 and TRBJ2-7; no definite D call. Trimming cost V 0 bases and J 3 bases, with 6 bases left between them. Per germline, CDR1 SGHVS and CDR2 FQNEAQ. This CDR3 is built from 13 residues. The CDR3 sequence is CASSLATDYEQYF. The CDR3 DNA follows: TGTGCCAGCAGCTTAGCCACAGACTACGAGCAGTACTTC.

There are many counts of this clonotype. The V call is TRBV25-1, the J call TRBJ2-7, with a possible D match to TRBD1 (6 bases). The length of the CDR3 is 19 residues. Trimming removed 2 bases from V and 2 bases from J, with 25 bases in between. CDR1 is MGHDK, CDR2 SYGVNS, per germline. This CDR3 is CASSEPFLTTGWRAYEQYF. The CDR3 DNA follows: TGTGCCAGCAGTGAACCGTTCTTGACTACAGGGTGGAGAGCCTACGAGCAGTACTTC.

The CDR3 reads CASSLTGVSAEAFF. DNA of the CDR3: TGTGCCAGCAGCTTAACGGGTGTTTCGGCTGAAGCTTTCTTT. The V gene is TRBV11-2, the J gene TRBJ1-1; D unclear. Trimming removed 2 bases at V and 6 bases at J, with 13 bases between. The germline CDR1 and CDR2 sequences are SGHAT and FQNNGV. The CDR3 has 14 amino acids.

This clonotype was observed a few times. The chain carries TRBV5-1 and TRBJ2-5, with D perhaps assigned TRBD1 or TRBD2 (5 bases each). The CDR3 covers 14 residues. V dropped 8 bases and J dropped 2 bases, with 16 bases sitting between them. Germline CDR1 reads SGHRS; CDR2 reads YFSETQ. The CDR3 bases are TGCGCCAGAAATCAAGTGGGGGAGCAAGAGACCCAGTACTTC. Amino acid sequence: CARNQVGEQETQYF.

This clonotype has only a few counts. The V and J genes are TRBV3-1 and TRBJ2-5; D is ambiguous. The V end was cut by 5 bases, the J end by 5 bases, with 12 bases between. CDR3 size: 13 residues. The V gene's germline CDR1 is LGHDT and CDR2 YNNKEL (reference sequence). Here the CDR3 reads CASSSRALETQYF. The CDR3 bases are TGTGCCAGCAGCTCCCGGGCCCTGGAGACCCAGTACTTC.

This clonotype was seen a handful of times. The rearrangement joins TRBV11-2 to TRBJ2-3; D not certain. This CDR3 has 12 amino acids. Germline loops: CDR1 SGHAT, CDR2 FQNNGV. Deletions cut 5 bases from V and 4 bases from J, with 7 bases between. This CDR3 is CASSNLADTQYF. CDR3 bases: TGTGCCAGCAGCAATTTGGCAGATACGCAGTATTTT.

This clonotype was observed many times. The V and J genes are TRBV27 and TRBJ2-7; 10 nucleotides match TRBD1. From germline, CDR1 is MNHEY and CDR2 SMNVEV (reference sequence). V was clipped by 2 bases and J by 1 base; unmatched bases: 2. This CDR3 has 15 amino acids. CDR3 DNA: TGTGCCAGCAGTTTACGGACAGGGGGGTCCTACGAGCAGTACTTC. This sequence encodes CASSLRTGGSYEQYF.

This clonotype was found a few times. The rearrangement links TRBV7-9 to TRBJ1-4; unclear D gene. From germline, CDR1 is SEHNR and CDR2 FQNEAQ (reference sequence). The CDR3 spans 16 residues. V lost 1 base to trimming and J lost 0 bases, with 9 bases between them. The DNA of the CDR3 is TGTGCCAGCAGCTTAGGCCCAGTTGCAACTAATGAAAAACTGTTTTTT. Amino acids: CASSLGPVATNEKLFF.

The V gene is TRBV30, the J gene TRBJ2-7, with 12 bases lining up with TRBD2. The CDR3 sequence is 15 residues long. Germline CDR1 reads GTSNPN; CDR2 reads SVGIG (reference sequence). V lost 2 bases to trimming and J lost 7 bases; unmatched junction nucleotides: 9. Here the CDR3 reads CAWSKKTSGGGEQYF. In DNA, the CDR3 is TGTGCCTGGAGTAAGAAGACTAGCGGGGGAGGTGAGCAGTACTTC.

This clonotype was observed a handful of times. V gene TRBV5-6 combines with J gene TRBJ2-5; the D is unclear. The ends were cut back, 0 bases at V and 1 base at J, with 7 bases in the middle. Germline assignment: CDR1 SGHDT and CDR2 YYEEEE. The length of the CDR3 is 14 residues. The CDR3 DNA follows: TGTGCCAGCAGCTTGGTCCCCCTCCAAGAGACCCAGTACTTC. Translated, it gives CASSLVPLQETQYF. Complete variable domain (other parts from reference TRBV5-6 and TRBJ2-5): DAGVTQSPTHLIKTRGQQVTLRCSPKSGHDTVSWYQQALGQGPQFIFQYYEEEERQRGNFPDRFSGHQFPNYSSELNVNALLLGDSALYLCASSLVPLQETQYFGPGTRLLVL.

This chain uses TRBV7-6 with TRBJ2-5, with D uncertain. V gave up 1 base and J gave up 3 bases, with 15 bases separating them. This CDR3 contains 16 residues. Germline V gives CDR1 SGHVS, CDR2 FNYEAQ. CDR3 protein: CASSLDGADLKETQYF. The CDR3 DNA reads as TGTGCCAGCAGCTTAGATGGCGCAGATCTCAAAGAGACCCAGTACTTC.

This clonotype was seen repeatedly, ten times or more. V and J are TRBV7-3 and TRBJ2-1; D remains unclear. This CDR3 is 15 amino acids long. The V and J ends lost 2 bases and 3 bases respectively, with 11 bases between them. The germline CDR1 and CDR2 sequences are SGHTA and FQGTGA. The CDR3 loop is CASSLGWEGYNEQFF. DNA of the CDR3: TGTGCCAGCAGCTTAGGATGGGAAGGCTACAATGAGCAGTTCTTC.